The source of this T cell receptor beta chain is a study of blood T cell repertoires in COVID-19. Turning to the study itself: Whether acute or convalescent, the COVID-19 samples came from the United States, Italy and Spain.

This CDR3 spans 15 amino acids. The germline CDR1 and CDR2 sequences are MNHEY and SVGAGI. The V and J ends lost 6 bases and 4 bases respectively, with 15 bases between them. Study processing details: Amplification of reference gene primers provided the estimated nucleated cell counts. Sequencing used immunoSEQ multiplex PCR; TCRdb keeps in-frame clones, though not all of them. V and J calls and clone size are as listed in that table; D and trimming were resolved from the DNA. The data show some 130,000 clones, less than 90% seen once. The V gene is TRBV6-5, the J gene TRBJ2-2; tentatively, D is TRBD2 (7 bases). The origin of this receptor is a man aged 65 to 79 with acute or convalescent COVID-19. The specimen was peripheral blood. In nucleotides, the CDR3 is TGTGCCAGCAGCGGGGGGCTCTCGCTCACCGGGGAGCTGTTTTTT. Translation gives CASSGGLSLTGELFF.